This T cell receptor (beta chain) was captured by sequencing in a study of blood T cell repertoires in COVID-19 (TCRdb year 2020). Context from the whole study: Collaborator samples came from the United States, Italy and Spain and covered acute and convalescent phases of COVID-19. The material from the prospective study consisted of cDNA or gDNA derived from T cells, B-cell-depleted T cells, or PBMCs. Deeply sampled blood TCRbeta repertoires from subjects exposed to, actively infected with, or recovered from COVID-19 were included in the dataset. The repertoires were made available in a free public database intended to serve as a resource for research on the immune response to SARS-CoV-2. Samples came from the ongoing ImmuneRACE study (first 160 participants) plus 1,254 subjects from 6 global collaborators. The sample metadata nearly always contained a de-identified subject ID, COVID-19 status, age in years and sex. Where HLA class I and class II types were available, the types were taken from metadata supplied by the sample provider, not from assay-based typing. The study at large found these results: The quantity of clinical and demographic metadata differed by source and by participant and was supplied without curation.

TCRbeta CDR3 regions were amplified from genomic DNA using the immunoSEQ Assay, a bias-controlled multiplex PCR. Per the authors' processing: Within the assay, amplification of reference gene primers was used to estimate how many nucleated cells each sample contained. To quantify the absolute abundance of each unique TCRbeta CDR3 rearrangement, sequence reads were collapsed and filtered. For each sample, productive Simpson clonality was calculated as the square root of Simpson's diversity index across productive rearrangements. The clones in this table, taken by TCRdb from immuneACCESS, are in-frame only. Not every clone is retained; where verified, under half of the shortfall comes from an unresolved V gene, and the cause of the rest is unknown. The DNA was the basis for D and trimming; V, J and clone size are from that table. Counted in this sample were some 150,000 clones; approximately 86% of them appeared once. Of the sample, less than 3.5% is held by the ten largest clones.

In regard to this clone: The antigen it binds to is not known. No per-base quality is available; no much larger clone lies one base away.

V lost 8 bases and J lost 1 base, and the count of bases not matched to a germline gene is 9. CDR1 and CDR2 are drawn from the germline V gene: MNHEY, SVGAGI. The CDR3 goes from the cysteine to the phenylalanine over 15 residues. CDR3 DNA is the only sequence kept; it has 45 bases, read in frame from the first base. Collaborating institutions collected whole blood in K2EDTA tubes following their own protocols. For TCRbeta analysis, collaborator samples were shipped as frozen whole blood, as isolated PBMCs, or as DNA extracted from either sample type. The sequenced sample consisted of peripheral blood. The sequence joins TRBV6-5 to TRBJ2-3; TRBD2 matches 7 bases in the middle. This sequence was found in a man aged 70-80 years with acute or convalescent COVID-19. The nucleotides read TGTGCCAGCTCAACCCGGCTAGCGGGCACAGATACGCAGTATTTT. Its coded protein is CASSTRLAGTDTQYF.